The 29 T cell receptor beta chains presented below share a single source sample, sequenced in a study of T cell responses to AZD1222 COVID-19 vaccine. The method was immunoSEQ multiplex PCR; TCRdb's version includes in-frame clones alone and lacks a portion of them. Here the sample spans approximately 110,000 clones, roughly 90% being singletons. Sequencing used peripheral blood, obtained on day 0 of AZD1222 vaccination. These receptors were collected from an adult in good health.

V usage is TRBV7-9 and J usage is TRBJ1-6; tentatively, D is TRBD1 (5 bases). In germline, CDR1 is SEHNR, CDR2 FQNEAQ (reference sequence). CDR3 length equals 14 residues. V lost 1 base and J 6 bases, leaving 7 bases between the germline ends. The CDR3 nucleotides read TGTGCCAGCAGCTTAGGAGACAGTAATTCACCCCTCCACTTT. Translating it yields CASSLGDSNSPLHF. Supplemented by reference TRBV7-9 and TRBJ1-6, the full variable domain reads DTGVSQNPRHKITKRGQNVTFRCDPISEHNRLYWYRQTLGQGPEFLTYFQNEAQLEKSRLLSDRFSAERPKGSFSTLEIQRTEQGDSAMYLCASSLGDSNSPLHFGNGTRLTVT.

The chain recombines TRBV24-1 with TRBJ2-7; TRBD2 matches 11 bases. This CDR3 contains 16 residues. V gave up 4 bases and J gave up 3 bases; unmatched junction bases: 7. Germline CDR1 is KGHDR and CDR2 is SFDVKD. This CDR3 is CATSDPGLAGSYEQYF. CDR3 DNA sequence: TGTGCCACCAGTGACCCCGGACTAGCGGGTAGCTACGAGCAGTACTTC.

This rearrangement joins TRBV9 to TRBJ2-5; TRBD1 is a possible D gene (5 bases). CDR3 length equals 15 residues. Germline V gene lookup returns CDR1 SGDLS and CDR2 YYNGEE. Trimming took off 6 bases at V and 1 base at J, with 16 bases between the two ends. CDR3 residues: CASTEAGNFQETQYF. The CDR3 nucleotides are TGTGCCAGCACCGAGGCAGGGAATTTCCAAGAGACCCAGTACTTC.

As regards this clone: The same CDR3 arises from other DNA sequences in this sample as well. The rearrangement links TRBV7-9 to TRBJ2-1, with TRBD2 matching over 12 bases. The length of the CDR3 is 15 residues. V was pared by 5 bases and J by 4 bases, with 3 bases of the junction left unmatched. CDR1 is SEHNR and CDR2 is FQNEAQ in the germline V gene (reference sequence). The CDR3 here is CASSRTSGAYNEQFF. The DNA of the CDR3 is TGTGCCAGCAGCCGGACTAGCGGGGCATACAATGAGCAGTTCTTC.

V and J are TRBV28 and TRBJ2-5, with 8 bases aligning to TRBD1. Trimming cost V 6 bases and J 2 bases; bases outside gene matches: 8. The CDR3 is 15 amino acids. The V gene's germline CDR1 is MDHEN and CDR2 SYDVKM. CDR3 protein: CASRSGGHRQETQYF. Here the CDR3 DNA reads TGTGCCAGCAGATCAGGGGGCCACCGGCAAGAGACCCAGTACTTC.

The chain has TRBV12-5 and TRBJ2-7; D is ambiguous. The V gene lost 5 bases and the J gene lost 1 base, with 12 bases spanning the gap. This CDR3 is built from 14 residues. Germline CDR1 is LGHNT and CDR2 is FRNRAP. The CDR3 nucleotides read TGTGCTAGTGGTCAATACCGGGTTTCCTACGAGCAGTACTTC. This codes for CASGQYRVSYEQYF.

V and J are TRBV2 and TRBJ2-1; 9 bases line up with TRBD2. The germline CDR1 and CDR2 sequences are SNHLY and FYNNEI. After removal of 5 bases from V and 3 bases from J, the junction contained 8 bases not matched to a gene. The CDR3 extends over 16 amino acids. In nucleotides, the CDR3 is TGTGCCAGCAGTTCAAGACTAGCGGAATACTACAATGAGCAGTTCTTC. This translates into CASSSRLAEYYNEQFF.

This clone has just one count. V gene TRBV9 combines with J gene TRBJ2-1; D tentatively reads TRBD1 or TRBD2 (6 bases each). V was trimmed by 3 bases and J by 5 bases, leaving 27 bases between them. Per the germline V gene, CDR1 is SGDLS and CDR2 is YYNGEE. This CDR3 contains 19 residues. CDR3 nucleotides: TGTGCCAGCAGCGGGCCCCGACTAGGGGGTAGGGGTATCCACAATGAGCAGTTCTTC. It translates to CASSGPRLGGRGIHNEQFF.

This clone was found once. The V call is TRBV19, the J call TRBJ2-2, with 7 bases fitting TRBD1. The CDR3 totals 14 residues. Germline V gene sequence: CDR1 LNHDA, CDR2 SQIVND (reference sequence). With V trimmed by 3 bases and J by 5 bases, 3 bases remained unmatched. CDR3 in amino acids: CASSIGRGTGELFF. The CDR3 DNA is TGTGCCAGTAGTATCGGCAGGGGGACCGGGGAGCTGTTTTTT.

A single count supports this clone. This CDR3 reads CASSPRKGQNQPQHF. The CDR3 DNA reads as TGTGCCAGCAGTCCGCGGAAGGGACAAAATCAGCCCCAGCATTTT. The chain couples TRBV28 to TRBJ1-5; D is possibly TRBD1 (6 bases). V lost 5 bases to trimming and J lost 4 bases, with 15 bases between them. Germline V lookup: CDR1 MDHEN, CDR2 SYDVKM. The CDR3 length is 15 residues.

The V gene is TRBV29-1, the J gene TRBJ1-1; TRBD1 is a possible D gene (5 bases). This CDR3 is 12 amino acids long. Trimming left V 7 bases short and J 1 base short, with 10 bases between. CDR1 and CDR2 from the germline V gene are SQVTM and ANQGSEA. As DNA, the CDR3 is TGCAGCGCTGGGCAGGGGAACACTGAAGCTTTCTTT. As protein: CSAGQGNTEAFF.

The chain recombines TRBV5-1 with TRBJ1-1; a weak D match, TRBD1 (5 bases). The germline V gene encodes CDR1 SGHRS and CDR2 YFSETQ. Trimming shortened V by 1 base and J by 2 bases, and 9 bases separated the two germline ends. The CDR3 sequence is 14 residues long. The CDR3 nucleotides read TGCGCCAGCAGCTTGCTAGACAGTAACACTGAAGCTTTCTTT. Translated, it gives CASSLLDSNTEAFF.

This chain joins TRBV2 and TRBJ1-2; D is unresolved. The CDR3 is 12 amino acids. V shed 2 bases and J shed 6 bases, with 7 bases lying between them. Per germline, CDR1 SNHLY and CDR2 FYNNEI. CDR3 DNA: TGTGCCAGCAGTGAATTCACAGATGGCTACACCTTC. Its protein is CASSEFTDGYTF.

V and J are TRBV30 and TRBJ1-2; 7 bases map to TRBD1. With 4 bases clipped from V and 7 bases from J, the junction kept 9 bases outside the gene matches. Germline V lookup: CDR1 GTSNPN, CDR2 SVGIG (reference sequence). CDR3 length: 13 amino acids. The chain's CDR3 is CAWNPDRLTGYTF. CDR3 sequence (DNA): TGTGCCTGGAACCCGGACAGGCTCACTGGCTACACCTTC.

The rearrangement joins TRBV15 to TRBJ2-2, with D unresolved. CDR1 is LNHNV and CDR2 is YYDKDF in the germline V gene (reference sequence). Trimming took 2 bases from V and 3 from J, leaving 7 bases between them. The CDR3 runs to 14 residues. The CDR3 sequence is CATSRTEYTGELFF. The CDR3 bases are TGTGCCACCAGCAGAACAGAGTACACCGGGGAGCTGTTTTTT. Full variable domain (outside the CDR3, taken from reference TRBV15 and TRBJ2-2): DAMVIQNPRYQVTQFGKPVTLSCSQTLNHNVMYWYQQKSSQAPKLLFHYYDKDFNNEADTPDNFQSRRPNTSFCFLDIRSPGLGDTAMYLCATSRTEYTGELFFGEGSRLTVL.

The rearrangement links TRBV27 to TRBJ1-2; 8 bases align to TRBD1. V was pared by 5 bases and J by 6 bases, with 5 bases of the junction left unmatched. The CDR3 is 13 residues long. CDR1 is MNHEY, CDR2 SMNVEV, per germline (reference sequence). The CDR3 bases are TGTGCCAGCAGTAGACAGGGGAGGAATGGCTACACCTTC. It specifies CASSRQGRNGYTF.

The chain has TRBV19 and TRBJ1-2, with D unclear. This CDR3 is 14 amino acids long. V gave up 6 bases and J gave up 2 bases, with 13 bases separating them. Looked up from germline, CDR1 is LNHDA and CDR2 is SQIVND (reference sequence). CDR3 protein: CASSLGLSNYGYTF. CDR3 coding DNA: TGTGCCAGTAGCCTCGGTCTGTCGAACTATGGCTACACCTTC.

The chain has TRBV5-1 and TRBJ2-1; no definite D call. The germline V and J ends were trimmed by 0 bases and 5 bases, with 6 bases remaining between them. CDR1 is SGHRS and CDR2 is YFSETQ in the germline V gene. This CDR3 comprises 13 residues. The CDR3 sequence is CASSLGDNNEQFF. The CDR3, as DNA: TGCGCCAGCAGCTTGGGAGATAACAATGAGCAGTTCTTC.

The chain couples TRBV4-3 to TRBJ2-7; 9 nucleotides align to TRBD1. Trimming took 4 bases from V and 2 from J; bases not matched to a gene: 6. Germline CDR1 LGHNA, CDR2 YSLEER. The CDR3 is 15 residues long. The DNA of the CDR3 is TGCGCCAGCAGCCTTACAGGGGGCCCTGCCTACGAGCAGTACTTC. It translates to CASSLTGGPAYEQYF.

The CDR3 DNA is TGTGCCAGCAGCTTACGTGGACAGCTAGGGGAGACCCAGTACTTC. Its protein is CASSLRGQLGETQYF. This chain uses TRBV7-2 with TRBJ2-5, with D perhaps TRBD1 (6 bases). CDR1 SGHTA and CDR2 FQGNSA come from the germline V gene. The CDR3 has 15 amino acids. V shed 2 bases and J shed 5 bases, with 15 bases lying between them.

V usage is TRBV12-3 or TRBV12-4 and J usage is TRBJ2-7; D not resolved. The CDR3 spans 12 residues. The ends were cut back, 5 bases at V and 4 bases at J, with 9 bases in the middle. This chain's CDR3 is CASSNRMYEQYF. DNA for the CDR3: TGTGCCAGCAGTAACAGAATGTACGAGCAGTACTTC.

CDR3 sequence: CASSYGQLYEQYF. The CDR3 bases are TGTGCCAGCAGTTACGGCCAGCTCTACGAGCAGTACTTC. The rearrangement joins TRBV6-6 to TRBJ2-7, with D uncertain. Between the trimmed V and J ends, which lost 2 bases and 3 bases, there was a span of 8 bases. The CDR3 totals 13 residues. Germline V gene sequence: CDR1 MNHNY, CDR2 SVGAGI (reference sequence).

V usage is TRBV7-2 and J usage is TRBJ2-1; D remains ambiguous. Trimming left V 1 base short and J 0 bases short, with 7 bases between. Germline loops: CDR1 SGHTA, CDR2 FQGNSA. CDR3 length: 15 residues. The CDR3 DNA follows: TGTGCCAGCAGCTTAGGGCCGATCTCCTACAATGAGCAGTTCTTC. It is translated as CASSLGPISYNEQFF. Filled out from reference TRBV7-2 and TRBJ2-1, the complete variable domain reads GAGVSQSPSNKVTEKGKDVELRCDPISGHTALYWYRQSLGQGLEFLIYFQGNSAPDKSGLPSDRFSAERTGGSVSTLTIQRTQQEDSAVYLCASSLGPISYNEQFFGPGTRLTVL.

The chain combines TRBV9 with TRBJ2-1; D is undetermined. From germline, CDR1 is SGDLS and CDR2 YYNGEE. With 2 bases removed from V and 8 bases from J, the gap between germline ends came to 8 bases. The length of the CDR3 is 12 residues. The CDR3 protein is CASSVAMDEQFF. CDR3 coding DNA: TGTGCCAGCAGCGTGGCGATGGATGAGCAGTTCTTC.

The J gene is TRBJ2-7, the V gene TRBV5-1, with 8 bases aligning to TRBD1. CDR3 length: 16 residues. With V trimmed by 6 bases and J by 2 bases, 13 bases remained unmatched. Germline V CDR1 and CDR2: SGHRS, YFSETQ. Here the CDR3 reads CASTLQTGQATYEQYF. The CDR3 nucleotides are TGCGCCAGCACCCTTCAGACGGGACAGGCGACCTACGAGCAGTACTTC.

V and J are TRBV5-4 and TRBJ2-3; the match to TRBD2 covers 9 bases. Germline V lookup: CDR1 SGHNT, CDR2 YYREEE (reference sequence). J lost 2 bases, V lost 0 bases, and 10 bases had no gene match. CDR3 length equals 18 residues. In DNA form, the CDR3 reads TGTGCCAGCAGCTTGGCGGCTAGCGGGGTGGGTTTCACAGATACGCAGTATTTT. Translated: CASSLAASGVGFTDTQYF.

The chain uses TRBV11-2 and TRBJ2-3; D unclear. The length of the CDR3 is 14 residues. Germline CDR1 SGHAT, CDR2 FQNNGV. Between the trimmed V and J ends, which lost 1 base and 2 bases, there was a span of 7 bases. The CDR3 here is CASSLGVNTDTQYF. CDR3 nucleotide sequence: TGTGCCAGCAGCTTAGGAGTTAACACAGATACGCAGTATTTT.

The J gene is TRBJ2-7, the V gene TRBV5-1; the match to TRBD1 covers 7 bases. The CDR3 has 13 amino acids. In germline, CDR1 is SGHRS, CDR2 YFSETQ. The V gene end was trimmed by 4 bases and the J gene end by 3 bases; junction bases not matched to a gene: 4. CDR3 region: CASSLTGDYEQYF. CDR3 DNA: TGCGCCAGCAGCCTTACAGGGGACTACGAGCAGTACTTC.

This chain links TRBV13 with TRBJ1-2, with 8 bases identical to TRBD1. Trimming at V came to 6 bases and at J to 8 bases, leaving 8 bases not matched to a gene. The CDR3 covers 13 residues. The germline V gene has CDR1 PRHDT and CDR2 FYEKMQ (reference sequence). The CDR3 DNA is TGTGCCAGCAGGCCCGGGACAGGAGGGGGCTACACCTTC. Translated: CASRPGTGGGYTF.